This entry lists 23 T cell receptor beta chains sequenced from one sample in a study of blood T cell repertoires in COVID-19. The method was immunoSEQ multiplex PCR; TCRdb's version includes in-frame clones alone and lacks a portion of them. The data hold tens of thousands of clones, with approximately 86% observed a single time. Sequencing input: peripheral blood. These receptors came from a man aged 50 or older with acute or convalescent COVID-19.

The J gene is TRBJ1-5, the V gene TRBV28, with a weak D call TRBD1 (5 bases). Germline V CDR1 and CDR2: MDHEN, SYDVKM. Trimming cost V 6 bases and J 5 bases, with 14 bases left between them. This CDR3 is built from 14 residues. CDR3 DNA: TGTGCCAGCAGCGTAACAGGCGGTTATCAGCCCCAGCATTTT. It yields the protein CASSVTGGYQPQHF.

The V and J genes are TRBV19 and TRBJ2-1; 9 bases agree with TRBD1. This CDR3 is built from 16 residues. The germline CDR1 and CDR2 sequences are LNHDA and SQIVND (reference sequence). Trimming removed 5 bases from V and 9 bases from J; junction bases left unmatched: 14. The CDR3 DNA follows: TGTGCCAGTAGTCCCCATGGGTCCGGGACAGGGAGTGAGCAGTTCTTC. Protein: CASSPHGSGTGSEQFF.

This clone was counted a few times. CDR3 nucleotide sequence: TGTGCCAGCATAAGACTAGCGGAAAGCACAGATACGCAGTATTTT. This sequence encodes CASIRLAESTDTQYF. The chain recombines TRBV6-5 with TRBJ2-3; 9 bases align to TRBD2. The V gene end was trimmed by 7 bases and the J gene end by 0 bases; junction bases not matched to a gene: 5. This CDR3 region has 15 residues. Looked up from germline, CDR1 is MNHEY and CDR2 is SVGAGI.

This clone came up once. V is TRBV11-3 and J is TRBJ2-3; TRBD2 matches at 9 bases. Germline values: CDR1 SGHNT, CDR2 YENEEA. J was trimmed by 2 bases and V by 1 base; bases with no gene match: 4. The CDR3 length is 16 residues. CDR3 sequence reads: CASSLVLAGSTDTQYF. In DNA, the CDR3 is TGTGCCAGCAGCTTAGTCCTAGCGGGGTCCACAGATACGCAGTATTTT.

Points on this clone: One junction end disagrees with the germline gene, perhaps due to a read error. J is TRBJ2-5 and V is TRBV7-7, with 7 bases lining up with TRBD1. CDR3 length: 15 amino acids. Per germline, CDR1 SSHAT and CDR2 FNYEAQ (reference sequence). CDR3 sequence (DNA): TGTGCTAGCAGCTTCGACAGGGCGTCGTGGGAGACCCAGTACTTC. Protein product: CASSFDRASWETQYF.

The chain employs TRBV6-5 and TRBJ1-2; maybe TRBD1 (5 bases). The CDR3 has 11 amino acids. V was shortened by 7 bases and J by 5 bases, with 8 bases between the two germline ends. CDR1 and CDR2 from the germline V gene are MNHEY and SVGAGI. The CDR3 sequence: CASTDRYGYTF. The CDR3 bases are TGTGCCAGCACAGACAGATATGGCTACACCTTC.

This rearrangement joins TRBV19 to TRBJ2-7; 8 bases match TRBD2. Germline CDR1 is LNHDA and CDR2 is SQIVND (reference sequence). The V and J ends lost 5 bases and 4 bases, in that order; junction bases with no gene match: 7. This CDR3 has 14 amino acids. This chain's CDR3 is CASSPREGTYEQYF. The CDR3 bases are TGTGCCAGTAGTCCCCGGGAGGGAACATACGAGCAGTACTTC.

The chain recombines TRBV6-5 with TRBJ1-2; D not resolved. V was clipped by 0 bases and J by 4 bases, with 15 bases between them. This CDR3 comprises 16 residues. Germline CDR1 is MNHEY and CDR2 is SVGAGI. CDR3 DNA: TGTGCCAGCAGTTACTCAAATCTTGAGGGTATCTATGGCTACACCTTC. Encoded protein: CASSYSNLEGIYGYTF.

The chain combines TRBV11-3 with TRBJ2-2; D uncertain. Germline-derived CDR1 and CDR2 are SGHNT and YENEEA. The ends were cut back, 4 bases at V and 0 bases at J, with 15 bases in the middle. The CDR3 has 17 amino acids. DNA of the CDR3: TGTGCCAGCAGCTCGAACCCTCGCAGCGCGAACACCGGGGAGCTGTTTTTT. It encodes CASSSNPRSANTGELFF.

This clone was observed a few times. This rearrangement joins TRBV27 to TRBJ1-2, with 9 bases lining up with TRBD1. Germline assignment: CDR1 MNHEY and CDR2 SMNVEV (reference sequence). Trimming removed 0 bases from V and 8 bases from J; junction bases left unmatched: 4. The CDR3 covers 14 residues. CDR3 in DNA: TGTGCCAGCAGTTTATCCGGGACAGGGATGGGCTACACCTTC. Its protein is CASSLSGTGMGYTF.

This chain links TRBV6-6 with TRBJ2-2; TRBD1 is a possible D gene (5 bases). Trimming took off 1 base at V and 0 bases at J, with 9 bases between the two ends. The CDR3 has 16 amino acids. The germline gives CDR1 MNHNY, CDR2 SVGAGI (reference sequence). CDR3 sequence: CASSYFQGANTGELFF. CDR3 DNA: TGTGCCAGCAGTTACTTTCAAGGGGCGAACACCGGGGAGCTGTTTTTT.

The J gene is TRBJ1-4, the V gene TRBV15, with D possibly TRBD1 on 5 matching bases. From germline, CDR1 is LNHNV and CDR2 YYDKDF (reference sequence). V was clipped by 0 bases and J by 0 bases, with 14 bases between them. The CDR3 loop spans 18 amino acids. For the CDR3, the DNA is TGTGCCACCAGCAGAGATATGACAGCCTCCGCAACTAATGAAAAACTGTTTTTT. Its translation is CATSRDMTASATNEKLFF.

The chain uses TRBV7-2 and TRBJ1-5; 9 bases fit TRBD1. V gave up 7 bases and J gave up 2 bases; unmatched junction bases: 9. Germline values: CDR1 SGHTA, CDR2 FQGNSA. The CDR3 has 16 amino acids. DNA for the CDR3: TGTGCCAGCAACCAACAGGGGGCTGGGGGCAATCAGCCCCAGCATTTT. Translating it yields CASNQQGAGGNQPQHF.

V gene TRBV18 combines with J gene TRBJ2-1, with a possible D match to TRBD1 (6 bases). The V end was cut by 3 bases, the J end by 9 bases, with 12 bases between. This CDR3 spans 13 amino acids. Germline V gives CDR1 KGHSH, CDR2 LQKENI. The CDR3 region has the DNA TGTGCCAGCTCACCGCTAACAGGGAGTGAGCAGTTCTTC. This translates into CASSPLTGSEQFF.

This chain links TRBV18 with TRBJ2-2, with D tentatively TRBD1 (6 bases). V lost 3 bases and J 0 bases, leaving 8 bases between the germline ends. The CDR3 runs 15 residues. Germline CDR1 and CDR2: KGHSH and LQKENI. The CDR3 DNA reads as TGTGCCAGCTCACCGGACAGTGCGAACACCGGGGAGCTGTTTTTT. This translates into CASSPDSANTGELFF.

The gene calls are TRBV3-1 (or the pseudogene TRBV3-2) and TRBJ1-2; unclear D gene. The V gene lost 2 bases and the J gene lost 2 bases, with 12 bases spanning the gap. The germline V gene encodes CDR1 LGHDT and CDR2 YNNKEL (reference sequence). This CDR3 is built from 15 residues. The CDR3 DNA follows: TGTGCCAGCAGCCAACCTGGACTGGCAAACTATGGCTACACCTTC. This gives the protein CASSQPGLANYGYTF.

The rearrangement uses TRBV3-1 (or the pseudogene TRBV3-2) and TRBJ1-6; 9 positions agree with TRBD1. The CDR3 covers 15 residues. Trimming at V came to 4 bases and at J to 7 bases, leaving 5 bases not matched to a gene. The germline V gene encodes CDR1 LGHDT and CDR2 YNNKEL (reference sequence). CDR3 nucleotides: TGTGCCAGCAGCCCTTGGGACAGGGCAAATTCACCCCTCCACTTT. Its protein product is CASSPWDRANSPLHF.

The gene calls are TRBV11-3 and TRBJ2-7; D possibly corresponds to TRBD1 (6 bases). CDR3 size: 14 residues. Trimming removed 5 bases at V and 1 base at J, with 12 bases between. Germline loops: CDR1 SGHNT, CDR2 YENEEA. Here the CDR3 reads CASSQDSFSYEQYF. CDR3 DNA: TGTGCCAGCAGCCAGGACAGTTTTTCCTACGAGCAGTACTTC.

The rearrangement links TRBV6-1 to TRBJ2-5, with D tentatively TRBD1 (7 bases). The last part of the DNA fits TRBJ2-7 better; the J call may be wrong. CDR1 is MNHNS, CDR2 SASEGT, per germline. This CDR3 comprises 16 residues. The CDR3 DNA follows: TGTGCCAGCAGTGATCAGCCCGCAGGGGGGATGAACGAGCAGTACTTC. This sequence encodes CASSDQPAGGMNEQYF.

The rearrangement uses TRBV28 and TRBJ1-4, with D unresolved. Germline V lookup: CDR1 MDHEN, CDR2 SYDVKM. The CDR3 sequence is 14 residues long. Trimming shortened V by 11 bases and J by 8 bases, and 21 bases separated the two germline ends. For the CDR3, the DNA is TGTGCCGCCAACGGTGGCAGGTTTGTCGAAAAACTGTTTTTT. Protein product: CAANGGRFVEKLFF.

As for this clone: Sequence at one end of the junction differs from germline and may be a read error. This rearrangement joins TRBV19 to TRBJ1-1; 9 bases match TRBD1. CDR1 is LNHDA and CDR2 is SQIVND in the germline V gene (reference sequence). The CDR3 is 21 amino acids. The CDR3 loop is CASGIDREGLGTGTSNTEAFF. In DNA form, the CDR3 reads TGTGCCAGTGGTATAGACAGAGAGGGCCTCGGGACAGGGACGAGCAACACTGAAGCTTTCTTT.

The J gene is TRBJ1-2, the V gene TRBV28, with D perhaps matching TRBD1 (5 bases). Germline CDR1 and CDR2: MDHEN and SYDVKM. The CDR3 consists of 14 residues. With 2 bases removed from V and 7 bases from J, the gap between germline ends came to 14 bases. CDR3 sequence (DNA): TGTGCCAGCAGTTTACAGGGAACAGTCGGTGGCTACACCTTC. Amino acids: CASSLQGTVGGYTF.

CDR3 nucleotide sequence: TGTGCCAGCAGCAAGGGACAGCCTGGAAACACCATATATTTT. It codes for CASSKGQPGNTIYF. The rearrangement links TRBV21-1 to TRBJ1-3; TRBD1 is taken as the D call from the table, unchecked against the DNA. TRBV21-1 is recorded as a pseudogene. The CDR3 is 14 amino acids.